These 19 T cell receptor beta chains originate from one sample sequenced in a study of T cell changes during pregnancy in multiple sclerosis. Some clones are missing from TCRdb's copy, which holds only in-frame ones; the method was immunoSEQ multiplex PCR. The sample consists of about 14,000 clones, about 83% of them appearing once. The specimen comprised CD8+ T cells from peripheral blood mononuclear cells, sampled after pregnancy. All receptors come from a female donor in good health, enrolled as a control in a pregnancy study.

The J gene is TRBJ1-5, the V gene TRBV7-3, with D uncertain. The germline CDR1 and CDR2 sequences are SGHTA and FQGTGA. The CDR3 covers 13 residues. V shed 4 bases and J shed 5 bases, with 9 bases lying between them. CDR3 amino acids: CASSSSGDQPQHF. CDR3 in DNA: TGTGCCAGCAGCTCCTCAGGTGATCAGCCCCAGCATTTT. Full variable domain (rest looked up from reference TRBV7-3 and TRBJ1-5): GAGVSQTPSNKVTEKGKYVELRCDPISGHTALYWYRQSLGQGPEFLIYFQGTGAADDSGLPNDRFFAVRPEGSVSTLKIQRTERGDSAVYLCASSSSGDQPQHFGDGTRLSIL.

By sample fraction, this clone is medium-sized. The chain uses TRBV5-6 and TRBJ2-1, with 13 bases that match TRBD2. V lost 0 bases to trimming and J lost 6 bases; unmatched junction nucleotides: 0. The V gene's germline CDR1 is SGHDT and CDR2 YYEEEE. The length of the CDR3 is 15 residues. Written as DNA, the CDR3 is TGTGCCAGCAGCTTGGGACTAGCGGGAGGCAATGAGCAGTTCTTC. Amino acids: CASSLGLAGGNEQFF.

The rearrangement links TRBV7-9 to TRBJ1-6; 8 nucleotides align to TRBD1. With V trimmed by 5 bases and J by 0 bases, 9 bases remained unmatched. The CDR3 has 18 residues. CDR1 and CDR2 (germline): SEHNR, FQNEAQ (reference sequence). CDR3 region: CASSMLGQDPSYNSPLHF. The CDR3 DNA reads TGTGCCAGCAGCATGCTGGGACAGGATCCCTCCTATAATTCACCCCTCCACTTT.

This chain uses TRBV25-1 with TRBJ1-2, with TRBD1 as a possible D gene (6 bases). Trimming stripped 4 bases from V and 5 bases from J, with 11 bases between. The CDR3 spans 13 residues. Germline lookup yields CDR1 MGHDK and CDR2 SYGVNS. The CDR3 DNA reads as TGTGCCAGCAGTGGCAATGGACAGTATGGCTACACCTTC. It encodes CASSGNGQYGYTF.

This chain uses TRBV7-8 with TRBJ1-6, with D unclear. The CDR3 has 17 amino acids. V shed 2 bases and J shed 0 bases, with 11 bases lying between them. CDR1 is SGHVS and CDR2 is FQNEAQ in the germline V gene. In nucleotides, the CDR3 is TGTGCCAGCAGCTTACAGGTTCGGAACTCCTATAATTCACCCCTCCACTTT. Its protein product is CASSLQVRNSYNSPLHF.

The CDR3, as DNA: TGTGCCAGCAGTGAAGAGGGGCGGGGGGTCAAGAATGAGCAGTTCTTC. Translated, it gives CASSEEGRGVKNEQFF. V and J are TRBV6-1 and TRBJ2-1; 8 bases fit TRBD2. Germline CDR1 reads MNHNS; CDR2 reads SASEGT. CDR3 length equals 16 residues. With V trimmed by 1 base and J by 7 bases, 9 bases remained unmatched.

The chain joins TRBV19 to TRBJ2-1, with 13 bases identical to TRBD2. CDR3 length: 17 amino acids. V shed 6 bases, J shed 7 bases, and the junction held 12 bases outside the gene matches. The V gene's germline CDR1 is LNHDA and CDR2 SQIVND (reference sequence). The CDR3 DNA is TGTGCCAGTAGCCTAAGACTAGCGGGAGGTTTAATGAATGAGCAGTTCTTC. This codes for CASSLRLAGGLMNEQFF.

Only one count was recorded for this clone. V usage is TRBV5-1 and J usage is TRBJ2-2; D is undetermined. The CDR3 length is 12 residues. Trimming took off 4 bases at V and 1 base at J, with 2 bases between the two ends. Germline values: CDR1 SGHRS, CDR2 YFSETQ. In nucleotides, the CDR3 is TGCGCCAGCAGCCTGAACACCGGGGAGCTGTTTTTT. Translation: CASSLNTGELFF.

The gene calls are TRBV14 and TRBJ2-1; tentatively, D is TRBD2 (6 bases). V shed 6 bases and J shed 2 bases, with 14 bases lying between them. CDR3 length equals 15 residues. CDR1 and CDR2 from the germline V gene are SGHDN and FVKESK. The CDR3 is CASSLYGSPYNEQFF. In DNA, the CDR3 is TGTGCCAGCAGTCTCTACGGGAGCCCCTACAATGAGCAGTTCTTC.

This clone was counted only a few times. The chain joins TRBV7-8 to TRBJ1-1, with D hard to call. Trimming shortened V by 3 bases and J by 8 bases, and 13 bases separated the two germline ends. CDR1 is SGHVS and CDR2 is FQNEAQ in the germline V gene. The length of the CDR3 is 13 residues. CDR3 amino acids: CASSFLKRGEAFF. The CDR3 region has the DNA TGTGCCAGCAGCTTTTTAAAGAGAGGGGAAGCTTTCTTT.

The genes are TRBV5-6 and TRBJ2-7; 7 bases are shared with TRBD2. The CDR3 length is 13 residues. CDR1 and CDR2 from the germline V gene are SGHDT and YYEEEE. V shed 3 bases, J shed 5 bases, and the junction held 5 bases outside the gene matches. The DNA for the CDR3 is TGTGCCAGCAGCTGGGGGAGGGACGACGAGCAGTACTTC. Amino acids: CASSWGRDDEQYF.

The chain uses TRBV14 and TRBJ2-1; the D gene is possibly TRBD1 (5 bases). The CDR3 sequence is 14 residues long. Looked up from germline, CDR1 is SGHDN and CDR2 is FVKESK. The V end was cut by 3 bases, the J end by 7 bases, with 13 bases between. DNA for the CDR3: TGTGCCAGCAGCCATATGGCAGGGCGGAATGAGCAGTTCTTC. It is translated as CASSHMAGRNEQFF.

V and J are TRBV19 and TRBJ1-4, with D perhaps matching TRBD1 (6 bases). V was trimmed by 5 bases and J by 8 bases, leaving 18 bases between them. The germline V gene encodes CDR1 LNHDA and CDR2 SQIVND (reference sequence). The CDR3 runs to 15 residues. The chain's CDR3 is CASSVDRSEGEKLFF. In nucleotides, the CDR3 is TGTGCCAGTAGTGTCGACAGGTCAGAGGGCGAAAAACTGTTTTTT.

This sequence joins TRBV7-9 and TRBJ1-2; D gene unclear. CDR3 length: 15 amino acids. V dropped 1 base and J dropped 6 bases, with 15 bases sitting between them. Germline V gives CDR1 SEHNR, CDR2 FQNEAQ (reference sequence). Here the CDR3 DNA reads TGTGCCAGCAGCTTAGGTATCGGGGTGTCTGATGGCTACACCTTC. Its protein is CASSLGIGVSDGYTF.

The chain carries TRBV7-9 and TRBJ2-7, with 8 bases identical to TRBD1. V was clipped by 8 bases and J by 5 bases; unmatched bases: 5. The CDR3 runs 12 residues. Germline V CDR1 and CDR2: SEHNR, FQNEAQ (reference sequence). This CDR3 reads CASGQGRNEQYF. The DNA of the CDR3 is TGTGCCAGCGGACAGGGCCGGAACGAGCAGTACTTC.

This clone is judged medium-sized. The V call is TRBV6-1, the J call TRBJ2-7; a weak D match, TRBD1 (6 bases). Trimming stripped 2 bases from V and 5 bases from J, with 10 bases between. Per the germline V gene, CDR1 is MNHNS and CDR2 is SASEGT. The CDR3 contains 13 residues. CDR3: CASSEQGHDEQYF. The CDR3 coding sequence is TGTGCCAGCAGTGAACAGGGGCACGACGAGCAGTACTTC.

This chain links TRBV19 with TRBJ2-7; perhaps TRBD2 as D (6 bases). V was pared by 11 bases and J by 6 bases, with 17 bases between. Germline V lookup: CDR1 LNHDA, CDR2 SQIVND (reference sequence). The CDR3 has 12 amino acids. The CDR3 DNA reads TGTGCCGAAACTCGGGAGAGGAGCGAGCAGTACTTC. Translation: CAETRERSEQYF. The whole variable domain, filled in from reference TRBV19 and TRBJ2-7, reads DGGITQSPKYLFRKEGQNVTLSCEQNLNHDAMYWYRQDPGQGLRLIYYSQIVNDFQKGDIAEGYSVSREKKESFPLTVTSAQKNPTAFYLCAETRERSEQYFGPGTRLTVT.

The chain links TRBV28 to TRBJ2-3; no firm D call. Germline-derived CDR1 and CDR2 are MDHEN and SYDVKM. V was cut by 11 bases and J by 0 bases, with 12 bases left in between. The CDR3 has 13 residues. CDR3 sequence (DNA): TGTGCCCCGTCTGGGCCTAGCACAGATACGCAGTATTTT. This encodes CAPSGPSTDTQYF.

The rearrangement joins TRBV10-3 to TRBJ2-3, with D perhaps matching TRBD2 (6 bases). Germline CDR1 reads ENHRY; CDR2 reads SYGVKD. Trimming removed 2 bases from V and 5 bases from J, with 8 bases in between. This CDR3 has 13 residues. CDR3 nucleotide sequence: TGTGCCATCAGTGAGGTGGGGGGAGATACGCAGTATTTT. This gives the protein CAISEVGGDTQYF.